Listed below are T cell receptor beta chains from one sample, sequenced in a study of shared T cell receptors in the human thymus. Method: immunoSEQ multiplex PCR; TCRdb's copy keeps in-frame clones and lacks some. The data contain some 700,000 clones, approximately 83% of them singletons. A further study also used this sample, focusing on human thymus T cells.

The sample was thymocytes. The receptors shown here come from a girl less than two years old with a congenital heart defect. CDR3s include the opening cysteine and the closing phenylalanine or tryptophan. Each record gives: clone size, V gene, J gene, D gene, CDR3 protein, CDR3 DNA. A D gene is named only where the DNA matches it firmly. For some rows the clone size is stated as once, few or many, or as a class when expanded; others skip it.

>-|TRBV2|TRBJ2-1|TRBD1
CASLGPGQGYNEQFF
TGTGCCAGCTTAGGACCGGGACAGGGGTACAATGAGCAGTTCTTC
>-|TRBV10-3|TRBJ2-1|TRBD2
CAISGKPKRGSSYNEQFF
TGTGCCATCAGTGGAAAACCCAAGCGGGGCAGCTCCTACAATGAGCAGTTCTTC
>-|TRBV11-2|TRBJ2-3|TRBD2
CATRWVAGGSDTQYF
TGTGCCACTAGATGGGTAGCGGGGGGTTCAGATACGCAGTATTTT
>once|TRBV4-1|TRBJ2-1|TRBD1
CASSHHLSGTGKYNEQFF
TGCGCCAGCAGCCACCATCTTTCCGGGACAGGGAAATACAATGAGCAGTTCTTC
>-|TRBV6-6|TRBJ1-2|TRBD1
CASSYLGQHNYGYTF
TGTGCCAGCAGTTACTTGGGACAGCACAACTATGGCTACACCTTC
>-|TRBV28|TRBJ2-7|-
CASSFGVSQYEQYF
TGTGCCAGCAGTTTCGGGGTGTCGCAGTACGAGCAGTACTTC
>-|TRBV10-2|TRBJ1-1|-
CASSESRQGATEAFF
TGCGCCAGCAGTGAGTCCAGGCAGGGTGCGACTGAAGCTTTCTTT
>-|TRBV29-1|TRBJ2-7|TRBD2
CSVSPAGGYEQYF
TGCAGCGTCTCCCCGGCGGGGGGCTACGAGCAGTACTTC
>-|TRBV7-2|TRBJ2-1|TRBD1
CASSLRDRAHGSNEQFF
TGTGCCAGCAGTCTTCGGGACAGGGCCCACGGGTCGAATGAGCAGTTCTTC
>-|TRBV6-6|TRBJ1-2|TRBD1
CASSYSNRGGWGYTF
TGTGCCAGCAGTTACTCGAACAGGGGAGGTTGGGGCTACACCTTC
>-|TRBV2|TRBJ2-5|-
CASSERRGCLRETQYF
TGTGCCAGCAGTGAGAGGAGAGGGTGCCTTAGGGAGACCCAGTACTTC
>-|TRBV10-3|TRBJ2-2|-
CAISESAAGELFF
TGTGCCATCAGTGAGTCAGCGGCCGGGGAGCTGTTTTTT
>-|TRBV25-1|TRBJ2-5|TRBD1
CASSDGTGLRGETQYF
TGTGCCAGCAGTGATGGGACAGGGCTGAGAGGGGAGACCCAGTACTTC
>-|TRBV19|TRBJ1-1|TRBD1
CASSRGRGTEAFF
TGTGCCAGTAGTAGGGGCAGGGGGACTGAAGCTTTCTTT
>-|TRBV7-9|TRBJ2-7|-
CASSLLRFPLYSYEQYF
TGTGCCAGCAGCTTACTGCGGTTTCCACTGTATTCCTACGAGCAGTACTTC
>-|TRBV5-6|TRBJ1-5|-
CASSSATGNQPQHF
TGTGCCAGCAGCTCGGCGACAGGCAATCAGCCCCAGCATTTT
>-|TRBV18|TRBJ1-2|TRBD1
CASSPRTGDWDYGYTF
TGTGCCAGCTCACCACGAACAGGGGATTGGGACTATGGCTACACCTTC
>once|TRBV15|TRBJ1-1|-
CATSRDEFSEAFF
TGTGCCACCAGCAGAGATGAATTTAGTGAAGCTTTCTTT
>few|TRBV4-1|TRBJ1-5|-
CASSDTGTEGNQPQHF
TGCGCCAGCAGCGACACAGGTACGGAAGGCAATCAGCCCCAGCATTTT
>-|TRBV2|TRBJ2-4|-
CASSDGGGADIQYF
TGTGCCAGCAGTGATGGTGGAGGGGCGGACATTCAGTACTTC
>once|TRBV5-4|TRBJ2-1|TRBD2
CASSSAPRLAGYFYNEQFF
TGTGCCAGCAGCTCAGCTCCCAGACTAGCGGGGTACTTTTACAATGAGCAGTTCTTC
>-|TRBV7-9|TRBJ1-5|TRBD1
CASSHTSKDRVQPQHF
TGTGCCAGCAGCCACACCAGTAAGGACAGGGTTCAGCCCCAGCATTTT
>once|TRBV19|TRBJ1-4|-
CASSINVREKLFF
TGTGCCAGTAGTATTAACGTCCGTGAGAAACTGTTTTTT
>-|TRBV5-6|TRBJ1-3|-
CASSLAQGIGNTIYF
TGTGCCAGCAGCTTGGCTCAGGGGATCGGAAACACCATATATTTT
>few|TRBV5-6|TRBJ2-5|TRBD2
CASSLSGGSSRETQYF
TGTGCCAGCAGCTTAAGCGGGGGGTCGTCGCGGGAGACCCAGTACTTC
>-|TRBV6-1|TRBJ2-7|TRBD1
CASSEPGQVAYEQYF
TGTGCCAGCAGTGAGCCGGGACAGGTTGCCTACGAGCAGTACTTC
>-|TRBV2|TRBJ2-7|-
CASSEDVVGGLYEQYF
TGTGCCAGCAGTGAAGATGTGGTGGGGGGGCTTTACGAGCAGTACTTC
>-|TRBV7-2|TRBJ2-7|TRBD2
CASSPRKRGDEQYF
TGTGCCAGCAGCCCAAGGAAGCGGGGGGACGAGCAGTACTTC
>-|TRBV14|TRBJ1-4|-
CASSQGSRASLLNEKLFF
TGTGCCAGCAGCCAGGGTAGTAGAGCGTCACTACTTAATGAAAAACTGTTTTTT
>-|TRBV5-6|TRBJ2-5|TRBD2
CASSLWTSGGVPTQETQYF
TGTGCCAGCAGCCTTTGGACTAGCGGGGGGGTGCCCACTCAAGAGACCCAGTACTTC
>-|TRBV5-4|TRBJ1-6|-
CASSWTGTPQNSPLHF
TGTGCCAGCAGCTGGACCGGGACACCGCAAAATTCACCCCTCCACTTT
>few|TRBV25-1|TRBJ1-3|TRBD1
CASRPGQESSGNTIYF
TGTGCCAGCAGACCAGGACAGGAGAGCTCTGGAAACACCATATATTTT
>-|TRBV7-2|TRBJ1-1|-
CASSFYSNTEAFF
TGTGCCAGCAGCTTTTACTCGAACACTGAAGCTTTCTTT
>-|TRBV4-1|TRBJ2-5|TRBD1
CASSKPGQGLGDQYF
TGCGCCAGCAGTAAACCGGGACAGGGATTGGGGGACCAGTACTTC
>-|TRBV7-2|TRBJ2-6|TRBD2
CASSSGGGSGANVLTF
TGTGCCAGCAGCTCCGGGGGGGGGTCTGGGGCCAACGTCCTGACTTTC
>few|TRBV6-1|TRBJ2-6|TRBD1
CASSEWSGGARYSGANVLTF
TGTGCCAGCAGTGAATGGTCAGGGGGCGCCCGGTACTCTGGGGCCAACGTCCTGACTTTC
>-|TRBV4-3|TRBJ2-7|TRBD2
CASSQVTSGSYEQYF
TGCGCCAGCAGCCAAGTCACTAGCGGGTCCTACGAGCAGTACTTC
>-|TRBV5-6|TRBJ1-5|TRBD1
CASSLKGAQPQHF
TGTGCCAGCAGCTTGAAGGGGGCTCAGCCCCAGCATTTT
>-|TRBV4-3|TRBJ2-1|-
CASSQVSVGSRGGGEQFF
TGCGCCAGCAGCCAAGTGTCCGTGGGGAGTAGGGGAGGTGGTGAGCAGTTCTTC
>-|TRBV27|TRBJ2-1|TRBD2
CASSLTPQAGGYNEQFF
TGTGCCAGCAGTTTAACCCCCCAAGCGGGGGGCTACAATGAGCAGTTCTTC
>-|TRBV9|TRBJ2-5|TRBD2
CASSERTSGEETQYF
TGTGCCAGCAGCGAAAGGACTAGCGGGGAAGAGACCCAGTACTTC
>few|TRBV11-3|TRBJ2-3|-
CASSLGQGRNTDTQYF
TGTGCCAGCAGCTTAGGCCAGGGGCGCAACACAGATACGCAGTATTTT
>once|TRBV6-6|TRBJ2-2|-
CASSWTTSAGELFF
TGTGCCAGCAGTTGGACAACCTCAGCCGGGGAGCTGTTTTTT
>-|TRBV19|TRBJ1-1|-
CASTEGDTEAFF
TGTGCCAGTACGGAAGGGGACACTGAAGCTTTCTTT
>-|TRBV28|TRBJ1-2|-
CASSLPLEGSYGYTF
TGTGCCAGCAGTTTACCGTTGGAGGGCAGCTATGGCTACACCTTC
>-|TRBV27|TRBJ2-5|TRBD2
CASSLSASGGRETQYF
TGTGCCAGCAGTTTATCAGCTAGCGGGGGGAGAGAGACCCAGTACTTC
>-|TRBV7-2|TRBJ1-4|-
CASSLGHGWEKLFF
TGTGCCAGCAGCTTAGGACATGGTTGGGAAAAACTGTTTTTT
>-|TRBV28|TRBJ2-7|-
CASSQQADSFGYEQYF
TGTGCCAGCAGTCAACAGGCCGACAGTTTCGGCTACGAGCAGTACTTC
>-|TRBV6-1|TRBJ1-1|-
CASTRTGMNTEAFF
TGTGCCAGCACCCGGACCGGGATGAACACTGAAGCTTTCTTT
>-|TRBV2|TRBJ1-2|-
CASSAGTPPYGYTF
TGTGCCAGCAGTGCCGGGACACCGCCCTATGGCTACACCTTC
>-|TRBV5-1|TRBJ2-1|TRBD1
CASSHPRDRISNEQFF
TGCGCCAGCAGCCACCCCCGGGACAGGATCTCCAATGAGCAGTTCTTC
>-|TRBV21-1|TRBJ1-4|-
CASSKQGGRGLNEKLFF
TGTGCCAGCAGCAAACAGGGCGGCAGGGGCCTTAATGAAAAACTGTTTTTT
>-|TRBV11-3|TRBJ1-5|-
CASSSVWEGSNQPQHF
TGTGCCAGCAGCTCCGTATGGGAGGGTAGCAATCAGCCCCAGCATTTT
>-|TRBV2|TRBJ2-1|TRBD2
CASSDSASGWYNEQFF
TGTGCCAGCAGTGATTCGGCTAGCGGGTGGTACAATGAGCAGTTCTTC
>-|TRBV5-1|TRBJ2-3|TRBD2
CATGGPLAGERTDTQYF
TGCGCCACCGGGGGTCCCTTAGCGGGAGAACGCACAGATACGCAGTATTTT
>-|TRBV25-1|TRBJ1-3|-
CASSPTGYSGNTIYF
TGTGCCAGCAGCCCTACAGGGTACTCTGGAAACACCATATATTTT
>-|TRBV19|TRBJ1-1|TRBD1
CASSIEADRVLNTEAFF
TGTGCCAGTAGTATAGAGGCGGACAGGGTCTTGAACACTGAAGCTTTCTTT